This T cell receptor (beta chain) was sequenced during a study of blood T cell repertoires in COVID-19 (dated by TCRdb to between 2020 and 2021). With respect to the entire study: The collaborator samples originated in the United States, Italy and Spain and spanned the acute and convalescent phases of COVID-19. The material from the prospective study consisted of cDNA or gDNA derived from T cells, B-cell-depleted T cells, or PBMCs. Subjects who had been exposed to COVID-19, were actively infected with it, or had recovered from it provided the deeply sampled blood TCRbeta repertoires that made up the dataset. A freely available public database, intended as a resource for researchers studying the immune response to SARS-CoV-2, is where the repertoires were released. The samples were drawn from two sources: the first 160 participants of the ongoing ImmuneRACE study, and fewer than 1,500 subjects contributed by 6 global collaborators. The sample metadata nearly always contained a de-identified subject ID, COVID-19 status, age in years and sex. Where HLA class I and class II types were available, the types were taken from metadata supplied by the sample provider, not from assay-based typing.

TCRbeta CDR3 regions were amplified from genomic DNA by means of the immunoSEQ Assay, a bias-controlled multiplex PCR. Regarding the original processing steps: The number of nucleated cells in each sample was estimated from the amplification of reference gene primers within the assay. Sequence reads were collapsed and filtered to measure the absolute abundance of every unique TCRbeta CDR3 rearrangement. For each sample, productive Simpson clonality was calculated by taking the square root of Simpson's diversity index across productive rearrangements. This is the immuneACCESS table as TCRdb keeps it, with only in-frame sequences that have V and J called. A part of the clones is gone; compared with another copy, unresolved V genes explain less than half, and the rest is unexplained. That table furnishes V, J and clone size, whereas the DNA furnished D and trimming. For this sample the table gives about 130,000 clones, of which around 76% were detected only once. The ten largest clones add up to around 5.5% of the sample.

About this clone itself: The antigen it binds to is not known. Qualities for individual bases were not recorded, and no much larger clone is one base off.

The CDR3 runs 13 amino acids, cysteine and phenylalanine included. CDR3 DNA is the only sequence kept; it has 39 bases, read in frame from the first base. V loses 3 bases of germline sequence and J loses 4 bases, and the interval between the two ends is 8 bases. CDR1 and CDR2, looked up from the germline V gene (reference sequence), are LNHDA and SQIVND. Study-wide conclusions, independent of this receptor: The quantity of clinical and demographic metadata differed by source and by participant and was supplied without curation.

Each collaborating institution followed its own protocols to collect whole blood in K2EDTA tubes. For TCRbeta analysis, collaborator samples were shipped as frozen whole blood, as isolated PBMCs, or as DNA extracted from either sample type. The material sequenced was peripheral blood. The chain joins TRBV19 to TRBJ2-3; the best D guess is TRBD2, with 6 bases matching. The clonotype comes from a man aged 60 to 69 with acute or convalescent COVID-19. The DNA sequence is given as TGTGCCAGTAGTATCAGCGGGTCAGATACGCAGTATTTT. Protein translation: CASSISGSDTQYF. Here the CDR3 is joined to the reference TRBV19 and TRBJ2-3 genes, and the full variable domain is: DGGITQSPKYLFRKEGQNVTLSCEQNLNHDAMYWYRQDPGQGLRLIYYSQIVNDFQKGDIAEGYSVSREKKESFPLTVTSAQKNPTAFYLCASSISGSDTQYFGPGTRLTVL.